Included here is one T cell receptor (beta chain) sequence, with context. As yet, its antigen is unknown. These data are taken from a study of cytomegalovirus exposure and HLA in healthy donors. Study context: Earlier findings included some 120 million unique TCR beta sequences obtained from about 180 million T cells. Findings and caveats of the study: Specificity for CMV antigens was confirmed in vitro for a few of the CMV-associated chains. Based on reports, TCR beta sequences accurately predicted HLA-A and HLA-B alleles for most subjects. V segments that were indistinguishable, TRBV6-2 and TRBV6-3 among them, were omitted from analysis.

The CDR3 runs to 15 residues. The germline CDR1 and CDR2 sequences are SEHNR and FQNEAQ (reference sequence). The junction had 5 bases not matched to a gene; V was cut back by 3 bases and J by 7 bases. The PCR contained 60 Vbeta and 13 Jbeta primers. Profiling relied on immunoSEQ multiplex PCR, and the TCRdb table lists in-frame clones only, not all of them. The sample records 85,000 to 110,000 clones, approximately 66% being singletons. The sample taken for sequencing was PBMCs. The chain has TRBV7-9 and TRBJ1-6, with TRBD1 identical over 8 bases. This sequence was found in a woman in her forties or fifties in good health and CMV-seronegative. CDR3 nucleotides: TGTGCCAGCAGCTTGCAGGGGGCTGCAAATTCACCCCTCCACTTT. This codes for CASSLQGAANSPLHF.